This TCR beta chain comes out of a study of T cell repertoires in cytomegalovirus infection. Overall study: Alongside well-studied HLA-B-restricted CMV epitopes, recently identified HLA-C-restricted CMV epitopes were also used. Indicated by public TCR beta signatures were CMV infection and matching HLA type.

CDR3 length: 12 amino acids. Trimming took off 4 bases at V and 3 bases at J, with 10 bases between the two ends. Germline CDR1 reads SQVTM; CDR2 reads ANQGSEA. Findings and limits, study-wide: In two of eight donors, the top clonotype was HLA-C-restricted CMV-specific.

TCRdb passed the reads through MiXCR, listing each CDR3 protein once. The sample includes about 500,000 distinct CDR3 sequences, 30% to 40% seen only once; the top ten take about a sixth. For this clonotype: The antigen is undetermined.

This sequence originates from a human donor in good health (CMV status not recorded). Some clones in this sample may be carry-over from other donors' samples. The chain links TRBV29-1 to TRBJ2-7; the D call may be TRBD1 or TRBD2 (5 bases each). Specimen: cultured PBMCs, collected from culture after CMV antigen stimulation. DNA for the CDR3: TGCAGCGTTGGGGACGGTTTCTACGAGCAGTACTTC. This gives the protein CSVGDGFYEQYF.